The rows below give T cell receptor beta chains drawn from one sample of a study of blood T cells in healthy people across ages. TCRdb analysed the 5' RACE reads with MiXCR anew, one entry per CDR3 protein. This table holds some 800,000 distinct CDR3 sequences, roughly 25% found once. This same sample was also part of a study on T cells of mothers and their children.

The sample consisted of blood. The receptors derive from a boy aged 10-17 years in good health. CDR3s include the opening cysteine and the closing phenylalanine or tryptophan. The order of the fields is V gene, D gene, J gene, CDR3 protein. D genes are given only for firm matches.

V gene: TRBV6-1
D gene: TRBD1
J gene: TRBJ1-1
CDR3 protein: CASSIQGGSYEAFF

V gene: TRBV18
D gene: .
J gene: TRBJ1-1
CDR3 protein: CASSPDKGSAFF

V gene: TRBV29-1
D gene: .
J gene: TRBJ2-1
CDR3 protein: CSVEVYNYNEQFF

V gene: TRBV7-2
D gene: .
J gene: TRBJ2-3
CDR3 protein: CASSLGRLPGTDTQYF

V gene: TRBV6-2/TRBV6-3
D gene: .
J gene: TRBJ1-5
CDR3 protein: CASSELGVGDQPQHF

V gene: TRBV6-5
D gene: .
J gene: TRBJ1-2
CDR3 protein: CASTPSRASYGYTF

V gene: TRBV7-8
D gene: TRBD2
J gene: TRBJ2-4
CDR3 protein: CASSLSGWGLVAGNIQYF

V gene: TRBV5-1
D gene: .
J gene: TRBJ2-1
CDR3 protein: CASSLVPHSYNEQFF

V gene: TRBV29-1
D gene: TRBD1
J gene: TRBJ1-2
CDR3 protein: CSVGGQGAQAAYGYTF

V gene: TRBV27
D gene: TRBD2
J gene: .
CDR3 protein: CASSLAGISEQFF

V gene: TRBV27
D gene: .
J gene: TRBJ1-2
CDR3 protein: CASSFSEDYGYTF

V gene: TRBV7-2
D gene: .
J gene: TRBJ1-2
CDR3 protein: CASSTRPGGYTF

V gene: TRBV9
D gene: .
J gene: TRBJ2-5
CDR3 protein: CASSGTRGTETQYF

V gene: TRBV20-1
D gene: TRBD1
J gene: TRBJ2-5
CDR3 protein: CSATTGSGETQYF

V gene: TRBV20-1
D gene: .
J gene: TRBJ2-4
CDR3 protein: CSARPSQATQAKNIQYF

V gene: TRBV4-2
D gene: .
J gene: TRBJ2-1
CDR3 protein: CASSQAGLASGYNEQFF

V gene: TRBV29-1
D gene: .
J gene: TRBJ2-7
CDR3 protein: CSVEGGAYEQYF

V gene: TRBV20-1
D gene: .
J gene: .
CDR3 protein: CSASREGWVYNEQFF

V gene: TRBV7-9
D gene: .
J gene: TRBJ2-5
CDR3 protein: CASSLGSGTQRFF

V gene: TRBV12-3/TRBV12-4
D gene: .
J gene: TRBJ1-6
CDR3 protein: CAGSLVSSSYNSPLHF

V gene: TRBV6-6
D gene: TRBD2
J gene: TRBJ2-1
CDR3 protein: CAGSPRTSVYNEQFF

V gene: TRBV6-2/TRBV6-3
D gene: .
J gene: TRBJ2-7
CDR3 protein: CASSYRVRAYEQYF

V gene: TRBV28
D gene: TRBD1
J gene: TRBJ1-1
CDR3 protein: CASSSPGTGGTAFF

V gene: TRBV7-2
D gene: .
J gene: TRBJ2-5
CDR3 protein: CASSSLPGGYQETQYF

V gene: TRBV7-2
D gene: TRBD1
J gene: TRBJ2-4
CDR3 protein: CASSPDRGLNIQYF

V gene: TRBV12-3/TRBV12-4
D gene: TRBD1
J gene: .
CDR3 protein: CASSPGWGQPQGTYEQYF

V gene: TRBV7-2
D gene: .
J gene: TRBJ2-1
CDR3 protein: CASSTQGPIGGEQFF

V gene: TRBV20-1
D gene: .
J gene: TRBJ1-1
CDR3 protein: CSARDDPTEAFF

V gene: TRBV20-1
D gene: TRBD2
J gene: TRBJ2-7
CDR3 protein: CSASAGTSGTRSEQYF

V gene: TRBV6-5
D gene: .
J gene: TRBJ2-7
CDR3 protein: CASSYSFPGGSYYEQYF

V gene: TRBV20-1
D gene: .
J gene: TRBJ2-5
CDR3 protein: CSARGALETQYF

V gene: TRBV12-5
D gene: .
J gene: TRBJ1-2
CDR3 protein: CASGFEVVRGSYGYTF

V gene: TRBV20-1
D gene: TRBD2
J gene: .
CDR3 protein: CSARGDDPEQYF

V gene: TRBV7-3
D gene: TRBD2
J gene: TRBJ2-5
CDR3 protein: CASSLRGTSEETQYF

V gene: TRBV12-3/TRBV12-4
D gene: .
J gene: TRBJ2-5
CDR3 protein: CASGGEKETQYF

V gene: TRBV28
D gene: .
J gene: TRBJ2-2
CDR3 protein: CASHDTYAGELFF

V gene: TRBV5-1
D gene: .
J gene: TRBJ2-2
CDR3 protein: CASSREGTGELFF

V gene: TRBV2
D gene: .
J gene: TRBJ1-5
CDR3 protein: CASSADTINQPQHF

V gene: TRBV4-3
D gene: .
J gene: TRBJ2-6
CDR3 protein: CASSQDLGTGLVGANVLTF

V gene: TRBV28
D gene: .
J gene: TRBJ1-1
CDR3 protein: CASKTPQNTEAFF

V gene: TRBV7-2
D gene: .
J gene: TRBJ2-1
CDR3 protein: CASSFRPLGISYNEQFF

V gene: TRBV4-3
D gene: TRBD2
J gene: TRBJ2-3
CDR3 protein: CASRKSLAGGLTDTQYF

V gene: TRBV29-1
D gene: .
J gene: TRBJ2-1
CDR3 protein: CIASTGTYNEQFF

V gene: TRBV6-6
D gene: .
J gene: TRBJ1-5
CDR3 protein: CASSYLGGRNQPQHF

V gene: TRBV20-1
D gene: TRBD2
J gene: TRBJ2-1
CDR3 protein: CSASIWRGTYNEQFF

V gene: TRBV6-2/TRBV6-3
D gene: TRBD2
J gene: TRBJ2-1
CDR3 protein: CASRMTSGAGDEQFF

V gene: TRBV27
D gene: .
J gene: TRBJ1-4
CDR3 protein: CASSLTGGGSPNEKLFF

V gene: TRBV3-1
D gene: TRBD2
J gene: TRBJ2-7
CDR3 protein: CASSPKVGTSFWYEQYF

V gene: TRBV4-1
D gene: TRBD2
J gene: TRBJ2-1
CDR3 protein: CASSQGSGLAYNEQFF

V gene: TRBV7-2
D gene: TRBD1
J gene: .
CDR3 protein: CASSGGQLSFEQYF

V gene: TRBV28
D gene: .
J gene: TRBJ2-2
CDR3 protein: CASSFRGSGELFF

V gene: TRBV27
D gene: TRBD2
J gene: TRBJ2-7
CDR3 protein: CASSRLAGPYEQYF

V gene: TRBV12-3/TRBV12-4
D gene: .
J gene: TRBJ2-7
CDR3 protein: CASSYLLGGYYEQYF

V gene: TRBV19
D gene: .
J gene: TRBJ1-2
CDR3 protein: CASETGWSYGYTF

V gene: TRBV2
D gene: .
J gene: TRBJ2-5
CDR3 protein: CASNLQGGQETQYF